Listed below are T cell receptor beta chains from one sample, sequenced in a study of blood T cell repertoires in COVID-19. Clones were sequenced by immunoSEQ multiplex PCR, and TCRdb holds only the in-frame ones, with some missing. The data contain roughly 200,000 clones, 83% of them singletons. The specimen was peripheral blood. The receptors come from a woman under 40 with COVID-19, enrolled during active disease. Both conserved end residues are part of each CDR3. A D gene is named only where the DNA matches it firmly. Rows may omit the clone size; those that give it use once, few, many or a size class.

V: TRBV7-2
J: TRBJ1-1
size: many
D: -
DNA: TGTGCCAGCAGCACAGGCAATGGGAACACTGAAGCTTTCTTT
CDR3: CASSTGNGNTEAFF

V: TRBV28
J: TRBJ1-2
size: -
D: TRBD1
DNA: TGTGCCAGCGGGACAGGTGGTCTCTTGGTCTATGGCTACACCTTC
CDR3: CASGTGGLLVYGYTF

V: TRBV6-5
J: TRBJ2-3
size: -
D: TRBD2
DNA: TGTGCCAGCAGTCTACTAGCGGCTAGCACAGATACGCAGTATTTT
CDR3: CASSLLAASTDTQYF

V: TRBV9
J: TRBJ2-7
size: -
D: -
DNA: TGTGCCAGCAGCGTAGCAGCTGGAGGGAGGGAGCAGTACTTC
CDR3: CASSVAAGGREQYF

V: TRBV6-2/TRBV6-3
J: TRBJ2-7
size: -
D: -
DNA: TGTGCCAGCAGTTACTTTGACCTATCACGGGGGTACGAGCAGTACTTC
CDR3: CASSYFDLSRGYEQYF

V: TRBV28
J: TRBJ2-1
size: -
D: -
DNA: TGTGCCAGCAGTTTACTACACAATGAGCAGTTCTTC
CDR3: CASSLLHNEQFF

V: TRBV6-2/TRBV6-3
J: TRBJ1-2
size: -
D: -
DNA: TGTGCCAGCAGTCCGAATGGGACTCCGTATGGCTACACCTTC
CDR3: CASSPNGTPYGYTF

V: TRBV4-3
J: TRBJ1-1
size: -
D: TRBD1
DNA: TGCGCCAGCAGCCGGCTGACAGGGGGCCACACTGAAGCTTTCTTT
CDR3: CASSRLTGGHTEAFF

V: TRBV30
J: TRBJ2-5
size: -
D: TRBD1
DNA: TGTGCCTGGAGTCAGGGGGACGGGGAGACCCAGTACTTC
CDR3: CAWSQGDGETQYF

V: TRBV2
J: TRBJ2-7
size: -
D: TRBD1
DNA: TGTGCCAGCAGCCTCGGCGCAGGGGGCTACGAGCAGTACTTC
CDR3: CASSLGAGGYEQYF

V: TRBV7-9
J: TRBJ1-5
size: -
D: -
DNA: TGTGCCAGCAGCCCGGCCGGACAGACTAATCAGCCCCAGCATTTT
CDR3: CASSPAGQTNQPQHF

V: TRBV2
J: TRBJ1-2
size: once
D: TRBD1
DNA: TGTGCCAGCAGTTCGGGTTGGTGGGACAGGGATAGCGATGGCTACACCTTC
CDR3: CASSSGWWDRDSDGYTF

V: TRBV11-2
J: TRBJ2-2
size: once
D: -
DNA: TGTGCCAGCAGCTTAGAATGGTCAGGGCGCACCGGGGAGCTGTTTTTT
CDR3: CASSLEWSGRTGELFF

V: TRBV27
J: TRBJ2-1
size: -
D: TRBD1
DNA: TGTGCCAGCAGTTTATACCCCACAGGGGGTAGGTCCTACAATGAGCAGTTCTTC
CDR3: CASSLYPTGGRSYNEQFF

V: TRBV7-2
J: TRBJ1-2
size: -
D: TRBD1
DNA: TGTGCCAGCAGCTTGACAGGGAAGCCAGACTATGGCTACACCTTC
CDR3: CASSLTGKPDYGYTF

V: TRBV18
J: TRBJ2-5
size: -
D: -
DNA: TGTGCCAGCTCACCACCGGGCAGTGAGACCCAGTACTTC
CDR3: CASSPPGSETQYF

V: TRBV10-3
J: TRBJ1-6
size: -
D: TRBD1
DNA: TGTGCCATCAGCGTGGACAGGGGGCCTTCACCCCTCCACTTT
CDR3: CAISVDRGPSPLHF

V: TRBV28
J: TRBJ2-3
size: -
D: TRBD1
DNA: TGTGCCAGCAGTTTATCGGGACAGGGGTCAGATACGCAGTATTTT
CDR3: CASSLSGQGSDTQYF

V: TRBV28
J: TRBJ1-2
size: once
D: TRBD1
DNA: TGTGCCAGCAGGGGGGGACAGGTTTATGGCTACACCTTC
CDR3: CASRGGQVYGYTF

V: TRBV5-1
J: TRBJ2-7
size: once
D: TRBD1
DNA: TGCGCCAGCAGCCCGTCCGGACAGGGGCGTTCCTACGAGCAGTACTTC
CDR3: CASSPSGQGRSYEQYF

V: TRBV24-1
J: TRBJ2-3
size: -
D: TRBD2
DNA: TGTGCCACCAGTGACTCCGGACTAGACACGCAGTATTTT
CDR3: CATSDSGLDTQYF

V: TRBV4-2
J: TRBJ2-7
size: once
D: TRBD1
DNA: TGTGCCAGCAGCCAGGCCCCGGGACAGGGGCACGAGCAGTACTTC
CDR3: CASSQAPGQGHEQYF

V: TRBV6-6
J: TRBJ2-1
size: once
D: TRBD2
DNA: TGTGCCAGCAGCCTCCCTCTAGCGGGAGGCCTGGATGAGCAGTTCTTC
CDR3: CASSLPLAGGLDEQFF

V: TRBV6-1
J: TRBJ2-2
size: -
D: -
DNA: TGTGCCAGCAGTCGTGGACTGAACACCGGGGAGCTGTTTTTT
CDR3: CASSRGLNTGELFF

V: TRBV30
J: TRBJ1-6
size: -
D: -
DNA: TGTGCCTGGGGGAGGGATTCACCCCTCCACTTT
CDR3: CAWGRDSPLHF

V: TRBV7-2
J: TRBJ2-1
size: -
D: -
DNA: TGTGCCAGCAGCCTGGGGGCAGGGGACGGCGGGAGCCAGTTCTTC
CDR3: CASSLGAGDGGSQFF

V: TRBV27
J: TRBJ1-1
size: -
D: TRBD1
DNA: TGTGCCAGCAGTCGACAGGGATTTTGGACTGAAGCTTTCTTT
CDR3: CASSRQGFWTEAFF